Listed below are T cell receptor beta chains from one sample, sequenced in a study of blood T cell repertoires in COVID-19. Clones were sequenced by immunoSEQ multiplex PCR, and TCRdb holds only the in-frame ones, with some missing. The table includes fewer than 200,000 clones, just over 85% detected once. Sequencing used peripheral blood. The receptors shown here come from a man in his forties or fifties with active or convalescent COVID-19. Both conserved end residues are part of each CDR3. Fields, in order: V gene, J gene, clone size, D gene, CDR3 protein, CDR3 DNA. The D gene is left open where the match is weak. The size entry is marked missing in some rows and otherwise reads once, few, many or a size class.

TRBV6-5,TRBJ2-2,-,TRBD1,CASSSRQGNTGELFF,TGTGCCAGCAGTTCTAGACAGGGCAACACCGGGGAGCTGTTTTTT
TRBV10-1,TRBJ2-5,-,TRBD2,CASSERGLAGWETQYF,TGCGCCAGCAGTGAGAGGGGGTTAGCGGGATGGGAGACCCAGTACTTC
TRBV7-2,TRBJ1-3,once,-,CASSSVGGVPGNTIYF,TGTGCCAGCAGCTCTGTAGGCGGGGTTCCTGGAAACACCATATATTTT
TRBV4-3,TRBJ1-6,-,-,CASSLLEGKSPLHF,TGCGCCAGCAGCCTTTTGGAGGGTAAATCACCCCTCCACTTT
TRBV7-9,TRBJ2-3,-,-,CASSFDGEGDTQYF,TGTGCCAGCAGCTTTGACGGGGAAGGGGATACGCAGTATTTT
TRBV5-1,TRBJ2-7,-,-,CASSLGPGSNEQYF,TGCGCCAGCAGCTTGGGACCAGGGTCCAACGAGCAGTACTTC
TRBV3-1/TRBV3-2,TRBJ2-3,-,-,CASSPGLLSQYF,TGTGCCAGCAGCCCAGGACTACTGTCGCAGTATTTT
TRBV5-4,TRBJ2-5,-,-,CASSWGGAEQETQYF,TGTGCCAGCAGCTGGGGAGGAGCGGAGCAAGAGACCCAGTACTTC
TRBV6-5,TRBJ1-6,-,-,CASIDGGGGGSPLHF,TGTGCCAGCATCGACGGAGGAGGTGGTGGATCACCCCTCCACTTT
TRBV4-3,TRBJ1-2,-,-,CASSPGLGSRANYGYTF,TGCGCCAGCAGCCCTGGTCTGGGCAGCCGAGCTAACTATGGCTACACCTTC
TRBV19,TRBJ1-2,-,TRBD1,CASSILRGQGEVGYTF,TGTGCCAGTAGTATATTACGGGGACAGGGGGAGGTTGGCTACACCTTC
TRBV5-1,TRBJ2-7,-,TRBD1,CASSLSGQGSYEQYF,TGCGCCAGCAGCTTGTCCGGACAGGGGAGCTACGAGCAGTACTTC
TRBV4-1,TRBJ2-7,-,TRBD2,CASSQIGTSATYEQYF,TGCGCCAGCAGCCAAATTGGGACTAGCGCAACCTACGAGCAGTACTTC
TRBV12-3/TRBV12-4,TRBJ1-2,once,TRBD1,CASSPGQGDGYTF,TGTGCCAGCAGCCCGGGACAGGGAGATGGCTACACCTTC
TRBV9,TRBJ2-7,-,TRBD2,CASSVSAGDSYEQYF,TGTGCCAGCAGCGTTTCAGCGGGAGACTCCTACGAGCAGTACTTC
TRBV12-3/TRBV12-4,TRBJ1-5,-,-,CASSSGQPQHF,TGTGCCAGCAGCTCCGGGCAGCCCCAGCATTTT
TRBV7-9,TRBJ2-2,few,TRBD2,CASSPLAGSSGELFF,TGTGCCAGCAGCCCGCTAGCGGGCAGCTCCGGGGAGCTGTTTTTT
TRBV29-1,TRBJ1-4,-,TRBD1,CSGEGTGTTEKLFF,TGCAGCGGGGAGGGGACAGGGACCACTGAAAAACTGTTTTTT
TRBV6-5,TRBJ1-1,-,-,CASRGSQVMNTEAFF,TGTGCAAGCAGGGGTTCGCAGGTCATGAACACTGAAGCTTTCTTT
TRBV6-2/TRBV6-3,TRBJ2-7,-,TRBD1,CASSQPGTGLYEQYF,TGTGCCAGCAGTCAACCCGGGACAGGACTCTACGAGCAGTACTTC
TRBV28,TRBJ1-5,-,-,CASSLVIGGPGQPQHF,TGTGCCAGCAGTTTAGTAATCGGGGGGCCAGGACAGCCCCAGCATTTT
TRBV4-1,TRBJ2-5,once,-,CASSPTGEVTQYF,TGCGCCAGCAGCCCTACAGGGGAGGTGACCCAGTACTTC
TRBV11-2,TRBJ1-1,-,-,CASSLDSGMNTEAFF,TGTGCCAGCAGCTTAGATTCAGGGATGAACACTGAAGCTTTCTTT
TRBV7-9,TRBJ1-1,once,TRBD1,CASSRRDSMNTEAFF,TGTGCCAGCAGCCGACGGGACAGTATGAACACTGAAGCTTTCTTT
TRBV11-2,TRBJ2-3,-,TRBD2,CASQREFGTDTQYF,TGTGCCAGCCAGCGGGAGTTTGGCACAGATACGCAGTATTTT
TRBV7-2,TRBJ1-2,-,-,CASSPTNYGYTF,TGTGCCAGCAGCCCCACTAACTATGGCTACACCTTC
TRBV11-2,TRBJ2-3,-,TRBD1,CASSAQQGGTDTQYF,TGTGCCAGCAGCGCCCAACAGGGGGGCACAGATACGCAGTATTTT
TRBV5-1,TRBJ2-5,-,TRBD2,CASSQQVKAGGETQYF,TGCGCCAGCAGCCAACAAGTAAAAGCGGGAGGTGAGACCCAGTACTTC
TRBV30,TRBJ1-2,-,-,CAWSRDRNYGYTF,TGTGCCTGGAGCCGGGATCGCAACTATGGCTACACCTTC
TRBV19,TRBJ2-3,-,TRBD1,CASSRDRGPDTQYF,TGTGCCAGTAGTAGGGACAGGGGGCCGGATACGCAGTATTTT
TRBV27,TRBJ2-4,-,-,CASSPKFSAKNIQYF,TGTGCCAGCAGTCCTAAATTCTCGGCCAAAAACATTCAGTACTTC
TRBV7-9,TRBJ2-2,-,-,CASSPPGGANTGELFF,TGTGCCAGCAGCCCCCCTGGGGGCGCGAACACCGGGGAGCTGTTTTTT
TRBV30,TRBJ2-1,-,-,CASAGEPQGEQFF,TGTGCCTCCGCCGGGGAGCCACAGGGTGAGCAGTTCTTC
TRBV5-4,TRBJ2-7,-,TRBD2,CASSRALAGGEQYF,TGTGCCAGCAGCCGGGCCCTAGCGGGAGGCGAGCAGTACTTC
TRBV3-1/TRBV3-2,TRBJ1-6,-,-,CASSQDSGGRSGSPLHF,TGTGCCAGCAGCCAAGATTCCGGGGGGCGGTCAGGGTCACCCCTCCACTTT
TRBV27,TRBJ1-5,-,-,CASSLGAGIQPQHF,TGTGCCAGCAGTTTAGGGGCAGGGATTCAGCCCCAGCATTTT
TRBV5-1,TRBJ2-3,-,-,CASSTAGTDTQYF,TGCGCCAGCAGCACGGCGGGCACAGATACGCAGTATTTT
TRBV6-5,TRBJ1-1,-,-,CASTRGTEAFF,TGTGCCAGCACTAGGGGCACTGAAGCTTTCTTT
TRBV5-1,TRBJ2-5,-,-,CASTPRTTAQETQYF,TGCGCCAGCACACCCAGGACGACAGCCCAAGAGACCCAGTACTTC